What follows are 22 T cell receptor beta chains derived from one specimen sequenced in a study of T cells in narcolepsy. The table came from immunoSEQ multiplex PCR; TCRdb's copy has only in-frame clones and leaves some out. The sample carries about 27,000 clones, roughly 78% recorded once. Sample: memory (CD45RA-) CD4+ T cells from blood. The origin of the receptors is a human donor in good health.

The chain recombines TRBV7-8 with TRBJ1-1; D possibly corresponds to TRBD1 (5 bases). The CDR3 has 13 amino acids. Germline loops: CDR1 SGHVS, CDR2 FQNEAQ. V was cut by 10 bases and J by 2 bases, with 14 bases left in between. The CDR3 region is CATGGRVNTEAFF. Written as DNA, the CDR3 is TGTGCCACTGGGGGAAGGGTTAACACTGAAGCTTTCTTT. Supplemented by reference TRBV7-8 and TRBJ1-1, the full variable domain reads GAGVSQSPRYKVAKRGQDVALRCDPISGHVSLFWYQQALGQGPEFLTYFQNEAQLDKSGLPSDRFFAERPEGSVSTLKIQRTQQEDSAVYLCATGGRVNTEAFFGQGTRLTVV.

The V and J genes are TRBV7-6 and TRBJ2-5; D unresolved. V shed 2 bases and J shed 5 bases, with 18 bases lying between them. The CDR3 totals 16 residues. The V gene's germline CDR1 is SGHVS and CDR2 FNYEAQ. The CDR3 nucleotides are TGTGCCAGCAGCTTACTTGAGAATAGTCGTTTTGAGACCCAGTACTTC. This gives the protein CASSLLENSRFETQYF.

The chain is built from TRBV2 and TRBJ2-1; 9 bases are a match to TRBD2. The V and J ends lost 2 bases and 5 bases, in that order; junction bases with no gene match: 4. From germline, CDR1 is SNHLY and CDR2 FYNNEI. The CDR3 is 15 residues long. The CDR3 region has the DNA TGTGCCAGCAGTGAACCAGCGGGAGGCCACAATGAGCAGTTCTTC. It codes for CASSEPAGGHNEQFF.

Within the sample, this clone is medium-sized. The CDR3 loop reads CASSLLGGFTYEQYF. The CDR3 nucleotides read TGCGCCAGCAGCTTGTTGGGCGGATTCACCTACGAGCAGTACTTC. V usage is TRBV5-1 and J usage is TRBJ2-7; D is unresolved. V shed 1 base and J shed 2 bases, with 13 bases lying between them. Germline V gene data show CDR1 as SGHRS and CDR2 as YFSETQ. The CDR3 extends over 15 amino acids.

The chain uses TRBV18 and TRBJ2-3, with no clear D. Trimming stripped 0 bases from V and 6 bases from J, with 7 bases between. Germline CDR1 is KGHSH and CDR2 is LQKENI. The CDR3 length is 13 residues. DNA of the CDR3: TGTGCCAGCTCACCACCGATCCGGGATACGCAGTATTTT. Amino acid sequence: CASSPPIRDTQYF.

CDR3 protein: CASSIRVGGSPLHF. The CDR3 DNA follows: TGTGCCAGTAGTATCCGGGTTGGGGGGTCACCCCTCCACTTT. J is TRBJ1-6 and V is TRBV19; tentatively, D is TRBD1 (5 bases). Germline values: CDR1 LNHDA, CDR2 SQIVND (reference sequence). Trimming left V 3 bases short and J 10 bases short, with 13 bases between. This CDR3 contains 14 residues.

V usage is TRBV15 and J usage is TRBJ1-1; D is perhaps TRBD1 (6 bases). The germline CDR1 and CDR2 sequences are LNHNV and YYDKDF (reference sequence). The CDR3 sequence is 13 residues long. Trimming cost V 6 bases and J 6 bases, with 14 bases left between them. The CDR3 spells CATRTGGGAEAFF. DNA for the CDR3: TGTGCCACCAGGACAGGAGGGGGGGCTGAAGCTTTCTTT.

This clone was seen once. The chain couples TRBV4-1 to TRBJ2-5; TRBD1 matches 9 bases. This CDR3 spans 15 amino acids. The ends lost 3 bases at V and 2 bases at J; junction bases unmatched: 4. Germline values: CDR1 MGHRA, CDR2 YSYEKL. The CDR3 loop is CASSHGDRAQETQYF. Here the CDR3 DNA reads TGCGCCAGCAGCCATGGGGACAGGGCACAAGAGACCCAGTACTTC.

This clone was seen a single time. V gene TRBV5-4 combines with J gene TRBJ2-3, with 8 bases matching TRBD2. In germline, CDR1 is SGHNT, CDR2 YYREEE (reference sequence). The CDR3 contains 16 residues. The ends lost 4 bases at V and 4 bases at J; junction bases unmatched: 11. CDR3 bases: TGTGCCAGCAGCCCAGGGGCCCTAGCGGGTGCAGATACGCAGTATTTT. It is translated as CASSPGALAGADTQYF.

There are a few counts of this clone. The V call is TRBV4-3, the J call TRBJ1-2; TRBD1 agrees at 8 bases. Trimming took 1 base from V and 2 from J; bases not matched to a gene: 6. The CDR3 contains 16 residues. Germline CDR1 is LGHNA and CDR2 is YSLEER. In nucleotides, the CDR3 is TGCGCCAGCAGCCAAGGGGGGGACAGGATAAACTATGGCTACACCTTC. The encoded protein is CASSQGGDRINYGYTF.

Regarding this clone: The sample carries other DNA sequences with the same CDR3. CDR3 DNA: TGTGCCAGCAGTCCCTCCGGGCTAGCGGGAGTTGATACGCAGTATTTT. This codes for CASSPSGLAGVDTQYF. The chain employs TRBV28 and TRBJ2-3, with TRBD2 identical over 10 bases. With 5 bases clipped from V and 6 bases from J, the junction kept 11 bases outside the gene matches. The CDR3 totals 16 residues. Germline-derived CDR1 and CDR2 are MDHEN and SYDVKM.

The V call is TRBV6-5, the J call TRBJ2-1, with unresolved D. Germline V CDR1 and CDR2: MNHEY, SVGAGI. The CDR3 has 14 amino acids. V was pared by 4 bases and J by 6 bases, with 13 bases between. The chain's CDR3 is CASSSPGRINEQFF. Written as DNA, the CDR3 is TGTGCCAGCAGTTCTCCGGGTCGCATCAATGAGCAGTTCTTC.

The chain links TRBV10-1 to TRBJ2-7; 7 bases are shared with TRBD2. Germline-derived CDR1 and CDR2 are WNHNN and SYGVQD (reference sequence). The CDR3 contains 13 residues. V lost 4 bases and J lost 6; bases outside the gene matches: 6. CDR3 protein: CASSAGTKREQYF. The DNA for the CDR3 is TGCGCCAGCAGTGCCGGGACTAAGCGCGAGCAGTACTTC.

The gene calls are TRBV14 and TRBJ1-2, with D maybe TRBD1 (6 bases). Germline V gene sequence: CDR1 SGHDN, CDR2 FVKESK. The CDR3 loop spans 14 amino acids. V was cut by 2 bases and J by 8 bases, with 15 bases left in between. CDR3 region: CASSQSRGGSGYTF. The CDR3, as DNA: TGTGCCAGCAGCCAAAGTCGAGGGGGTTCGGGCTACACCTTC.

This chain joins TRBV10-3 and TRBJ2-7, with D possibly matching TRBD2 (6 bases). The CDR3 covers 14 residues. Germline V lookup: CDR1 ENHRY, CDR2 SYGVKD. Trimming shortened V by 7 bases and J by 5 bases, and 18 bases separated the two germline ends. For the CDR3, the DNA is TGTGCCATCAAGGGCGATGGGGGGTCCCACGAGCAGTACTTC. It codes for CAIKGDGGSHEQYF.

A remark on this clone: One junction end disagrees with the germline gene, perhaps due to a read error. The V and J genes are TRBV30 and TRBJ2-7; a weak D match, TRBD1 (6 bases). Germline V CDR1 and CDR2: GTSNPN, SVGIG (reference sequence). The CDR3 loop spans 13 amino acids. The CDR3 region is CAWSVEAGTMGTF. As DNA, the CDR3 is TGTGCCTGGAGTGTGGAAGCCGGGACAATGGGTACCTTC.

This sequence joins TRBV6-5 and TRBJ2-3; D unclear. CDR3 size: 15 residues. CDR1 is MNHEY and CDR2 is SVGAGI in the germline V gene. Trimming pared 6 bases from V and 0 bases from J, leaving 13 bases between. The CDR3 nucleotides read TGTGCCAGCAGGCGCCTTGGGGTGAGCACAGATACGCAGTATTTT. Residues: CASRRLGVSTDTQYF.

This clone appeared a few times. This chain joins TRBV7-2 and TRBJ1-4, with D perhaps TRBD1 (6 bases). CDR3 length: 17 residues. Trimming cost V 6 bases and J 1 base, with 18 bases left between them. Germline assignment: CDR1 SGHTA and CDR2 FQGNSA. CDR3 residues: CASSERRGAGTNEKLFF. For the CDR3, the DNA is TGTGCCAGCAGTGAGCGGAGGGGGGCTGGAACTAATGAAAAACTGTTTTTT.

The V and J genes are TRBV2 and TRBJ1-4; D is perhaps TRBD1 (6 bases). The CDR3 consists of 13 residues. Trimming left V 8 bases short and J 4 bases short, with 11 bases between. From germline, CDR1 is SNHLY and CDR2 FYNNEI. CDR3 residues: CASHRERNEKLFF. CDR3 in DNA: TGTGCCAGCCACAGGGAACGTAATGAAAAACTGTTTTTT.

In DNA form, the CDR3 reads TGTGCCAGCACCCTTACGACAGGGCATCAGCCCCAGCATTTT. As protein: CASTLTTGHQPQHF. The chain recombines TRBV6-1 with TRBJ1-5; 7 bases align to TRBD1. Germline V CDR1 and CDR2: MNHNS, SASEGT. This CDR3 is built from 14 residues. The V and J ends lost 7 bases and 5 bases, in that order; junction bases with no gene match: 8.

Details on this clone: A junction end diverges from the germline sequence, so it may reflect a read error. This chain joins TRBV5-6 and TRBJ2-6, with TRBD1 identical over 11 bases. CDR3 length: 18 amino acids. Germline V lookup: CDR1 SGHDT, CDR2 YYEEEE. The CDR3 is CASSLDRGRFSGANVLTF. As DNA, the CDR3 is TGTGCCAGCAGTTTGGACAGGGGGCGTTTCTCTGGGGCCAACGTCCTGACTTTC.

Remarks on this clone: This CDR3 is missing its conserved last phenylalanine or tryptophan, likely due to a read error. No DNA is shown, since the ends of the CDR3 on it are uncertain; the CDR3 is the one TCRdb lists. The chain links TRBV6-4 to TRBJ1-2. From its first to its last residue, the CDR3 has 8 amino acids. The germline CDR1 and CDR2 sequences are MRHNA and SNTAGT. The CDR3 here is CASSGDEG.